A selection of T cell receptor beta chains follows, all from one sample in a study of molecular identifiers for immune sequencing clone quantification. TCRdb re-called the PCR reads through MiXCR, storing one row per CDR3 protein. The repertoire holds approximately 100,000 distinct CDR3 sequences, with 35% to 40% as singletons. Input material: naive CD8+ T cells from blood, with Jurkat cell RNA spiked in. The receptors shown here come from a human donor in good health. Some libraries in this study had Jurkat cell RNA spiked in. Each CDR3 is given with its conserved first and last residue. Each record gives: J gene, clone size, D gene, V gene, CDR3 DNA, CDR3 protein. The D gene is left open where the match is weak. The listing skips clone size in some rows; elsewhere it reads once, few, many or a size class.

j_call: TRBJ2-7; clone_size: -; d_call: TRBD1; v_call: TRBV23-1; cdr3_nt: TGCGCCAGCGGCCCAGGACAGGGAACCCCCTACGAGCAGTACTTC; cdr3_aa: CASGPGQGTPYEQYF
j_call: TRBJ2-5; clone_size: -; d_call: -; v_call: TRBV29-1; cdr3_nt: TGCAGCGTTGAAGTCCGCCAGGAAGCGGAGACCCTGTACTTC; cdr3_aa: CSVEVRQEAETLYF
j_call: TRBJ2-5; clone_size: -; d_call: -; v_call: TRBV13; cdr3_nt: TGTGCCAGCAGCTTAGGGGGAAAGACCCAGTACTTC; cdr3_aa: CASSLGGKTQYF
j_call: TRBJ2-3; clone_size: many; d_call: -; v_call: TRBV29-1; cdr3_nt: TGCAGCGTTCTCGACCCGGACGTGAGCACAGATACGCAGTATTTT; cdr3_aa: CSVLDPDVSTDTQYF
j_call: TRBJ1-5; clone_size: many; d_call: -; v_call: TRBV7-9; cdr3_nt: TGTGCCAGCAGCTCAAGCCCGCGGGGCTCCGATCAGCCCCAGCATTTT; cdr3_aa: CASSSSPRGSDQPQHF
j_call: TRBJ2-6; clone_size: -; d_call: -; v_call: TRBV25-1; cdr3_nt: TGTGCCAGCAGCAAAGTCTCTGGGGCCAACGTCCTGACTTTC; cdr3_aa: CASSKVSGANVLTF
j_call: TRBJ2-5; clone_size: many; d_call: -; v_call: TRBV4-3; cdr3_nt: TGCGCCAGCAGCCAAGTCTTGTACCAAGAGACCCAGTACTTC; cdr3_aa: CASSQVLYQETQYF
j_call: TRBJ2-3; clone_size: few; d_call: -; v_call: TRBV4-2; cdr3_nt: TGTGCCAGCAGCCAAGACGTGGACCCGGGGGTAGATACGCAGTATTTT; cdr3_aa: CASSQDVDPGVDTQYF
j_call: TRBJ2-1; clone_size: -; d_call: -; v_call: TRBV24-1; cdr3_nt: TGTGCCACCAGTTCGGACAGCGGACTATTAGGCTATGAGCAGTTCTTC; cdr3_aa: CATSSDSGLLGYEQFF
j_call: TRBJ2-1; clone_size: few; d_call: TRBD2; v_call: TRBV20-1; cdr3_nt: TGCAGTGTAACGGTAGGGACTAGCGGGAGGCTAGATGAGCAGTTCTTC; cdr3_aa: CSVTVGTSGRLDEQFF
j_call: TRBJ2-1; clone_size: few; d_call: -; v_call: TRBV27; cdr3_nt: TGTGCCAGCAGTTACCGAGGGAGAAATGAGCAGTTCTTC; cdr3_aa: CASSYRGRNEQFF
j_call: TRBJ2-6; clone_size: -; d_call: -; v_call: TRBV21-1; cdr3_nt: TGTGCCATCAACCCCAAGAGTGAGGGACAGGGGGTAACTGGGGCCAACGTCCTGACTTTC; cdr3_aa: CAINPKSEGQGVTGANVLTF
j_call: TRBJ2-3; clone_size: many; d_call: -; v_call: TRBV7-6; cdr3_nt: TGTGCCAGCAGCTTAGCTGAGTTAGATACGCAGTATTTT; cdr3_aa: CASSLAELDTQYF
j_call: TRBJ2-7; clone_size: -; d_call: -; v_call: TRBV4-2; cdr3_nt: TGTGCCAGCAGCCAAGATGGTCGAGGGGCCGATGAGCAGTACTTC; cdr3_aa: CASSQDGRGADEQYF
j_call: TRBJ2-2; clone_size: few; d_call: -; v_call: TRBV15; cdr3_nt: TGTGCCACCAGCAGAGATCAAGGAGGCGCCGGCACCGGGGAGCTGTTTTTT; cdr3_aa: CATSRDQGGAGTGELFF
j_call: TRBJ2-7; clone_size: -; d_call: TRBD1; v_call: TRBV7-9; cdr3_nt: TGTGCCAGCAGCTTTCTACTCACCGGACAGGGGTATAGGCGGTACTTC; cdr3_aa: CASSFLLTGQGYRRYF
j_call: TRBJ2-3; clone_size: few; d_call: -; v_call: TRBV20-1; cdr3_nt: TGCAGTGCTAGAGATCGGTCCTCGACGCAGTATTTT; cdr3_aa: CSARDRSSTQYF
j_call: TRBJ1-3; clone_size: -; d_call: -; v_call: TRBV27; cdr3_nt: TGTGCCAGCAGTTTATGGCCAGGAAACACCATATATTTT; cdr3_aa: CASSLWPGNTIYF
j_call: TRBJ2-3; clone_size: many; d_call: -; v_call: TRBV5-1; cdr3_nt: TGCGCCAGTACCTACTTCGTCGGAGATACGCAGTATTTT; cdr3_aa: CASTYFVGDTQYF
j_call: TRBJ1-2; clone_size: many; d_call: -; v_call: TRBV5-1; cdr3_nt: TGCGCCAGCAGCTTGGCGCAGTCCTATGGCTACACCTTC; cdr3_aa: CASSLAQSYGYTF
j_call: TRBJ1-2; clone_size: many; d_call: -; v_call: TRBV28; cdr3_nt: TGTGCCAGCAGGTTACCGGACAGTCGCTATGGCTACACCTTC; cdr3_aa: CASRLPDSRYGYTF
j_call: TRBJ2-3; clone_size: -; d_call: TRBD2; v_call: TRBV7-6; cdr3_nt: TGTGCCAGCAGCTTAGTAGCGGGAGGGTGGACAGATACGCAGTATTTT; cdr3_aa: CASSLVAGGWTDTQYF
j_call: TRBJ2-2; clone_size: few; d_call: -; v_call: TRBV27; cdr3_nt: TGTGCCAGCAGTTATCACAAGAACACCGGGGAGCTGTTTTTT; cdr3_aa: CASSYHKNTGELFF
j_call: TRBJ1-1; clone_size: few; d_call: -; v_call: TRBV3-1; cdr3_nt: TGTGCCAGCAGCCAAGGGGGCTTGATGGACACTGAAGCTTTCTTT; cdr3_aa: CASSQGGLMDTEAFF
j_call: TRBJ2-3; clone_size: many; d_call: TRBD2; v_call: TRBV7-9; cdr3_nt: TGTGCCAGCAGCCTAGCTCTAGCGGGAGTTACAGATACGCAGTATTTT; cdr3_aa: CASSLALAGVTDTQYF
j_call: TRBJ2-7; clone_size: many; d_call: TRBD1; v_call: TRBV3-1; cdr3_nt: TGTGCCAGCAGCTTAGGGCAGGGGGCCTACGAGCAGTACTTC; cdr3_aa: CASSLGQGAYEQYF
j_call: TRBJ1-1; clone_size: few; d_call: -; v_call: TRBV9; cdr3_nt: TGTGCCAGCAGCGTAGATGTCAGTCTCCTGAACACTGAAGCTTTCTTT; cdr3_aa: CASSVDVSLLNTEAFF
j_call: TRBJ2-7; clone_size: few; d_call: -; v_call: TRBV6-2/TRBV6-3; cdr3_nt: TGTGCCAGCAGTTACGGAATCTACGAGCAGTACTTC; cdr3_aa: CASSYGIYEQYF
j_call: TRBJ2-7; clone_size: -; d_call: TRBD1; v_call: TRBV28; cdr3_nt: TGTGCCAGCAGTCTCCATAGACAGGGTTACGAGCAGTACTTC; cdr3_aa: CASSLHRQGYEQYF
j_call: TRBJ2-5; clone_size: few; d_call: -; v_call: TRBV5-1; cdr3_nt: TGCGCCAGCTGTGAGAGGCTCCCGGGCCAAGAGACCCAGTACTTC; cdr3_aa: CASCERLPGQETQYF
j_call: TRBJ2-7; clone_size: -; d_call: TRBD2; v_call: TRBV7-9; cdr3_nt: TGTGCCGGCGGATCTAGCGGTCAGACTTACGAGCAGTACTTC; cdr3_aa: CAGGSSGQTYEQYF
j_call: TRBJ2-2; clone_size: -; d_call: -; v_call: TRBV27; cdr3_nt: TGTGCCAGCAGTAACCTAACAGGGAAGTACACCGGGGAGCGGTTTTTT; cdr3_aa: CASSNLTGKYTGERFF
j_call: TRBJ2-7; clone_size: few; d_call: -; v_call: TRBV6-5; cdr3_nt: TGTGCCAGCAGTTACGGAGAGAGCTCCTACGAGCAGTACTTC; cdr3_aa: CASSYGESSYEQYF
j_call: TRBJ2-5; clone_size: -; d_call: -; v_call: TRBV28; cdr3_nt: TGTGCCAGCAGTTCCTCCTCCGGGACATTTCAAGAGACCCAGTACTTC; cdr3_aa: CASSSSSGTFQETQYF
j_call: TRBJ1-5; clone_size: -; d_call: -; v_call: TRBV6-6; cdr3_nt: TGTGCCAGCAGTCACTTAGGGGCGCGATTTCAGCCCCAGCATTTT; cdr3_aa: CASSHLGARFQPQHF
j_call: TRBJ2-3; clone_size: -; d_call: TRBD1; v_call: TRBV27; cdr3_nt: TGTGCCAGCAGGGGGACAGGGTGGACAGATACGCAGTATTTT; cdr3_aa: CASRGTGWTDTQYF
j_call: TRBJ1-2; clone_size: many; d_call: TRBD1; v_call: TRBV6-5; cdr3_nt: TGTGCCAGCAGTCCCGTGACCGGGACAGCTAACTATGGCTACACCTTC; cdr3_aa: CASSPVTGTANYGYTF
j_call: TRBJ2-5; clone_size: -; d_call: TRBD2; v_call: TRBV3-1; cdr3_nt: TGTGCCAGCAGCCAAGATTATCTAGCGGGGCCCCACAAAGAGACCCAGTACTTC; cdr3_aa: CASSQDYLAGPHKETQYF
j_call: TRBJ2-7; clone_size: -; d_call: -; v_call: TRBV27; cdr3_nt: TGTGCCAGCAGTTTATTTTGGGGGGCGCAGGGAGAGCAGTACTTC; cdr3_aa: CASSLFWGAQGEQYF
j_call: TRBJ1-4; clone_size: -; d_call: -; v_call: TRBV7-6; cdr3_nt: TGTGCCAGCAGCTTAAAAGTTAACGTAGGATACGGTTTTGAAAAACTGTATTTT; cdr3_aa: CASSLKVNVGYGFEKLYF
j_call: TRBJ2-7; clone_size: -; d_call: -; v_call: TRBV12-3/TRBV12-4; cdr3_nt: TGTGCCAGCAGTTTAGGAGCGATCGAGCAGTACTTC; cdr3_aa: CASSLGAIEQYF
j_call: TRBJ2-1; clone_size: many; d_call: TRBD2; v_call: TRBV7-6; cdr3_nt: TGTGCCAGCAGCTTATCTAGGACTAGCGAGAACTCCTACAATGAGCAGTTCTTC; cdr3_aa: CASSLSRTSENSYNEQFF
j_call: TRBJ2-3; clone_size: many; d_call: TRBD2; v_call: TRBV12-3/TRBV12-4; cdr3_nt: TGTGCCAGCAGTTCCTCTAGCGGGAGGGATTTAGATACGCAGTATTTT; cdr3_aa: CASSSSSGRDLDTQYF